Listed here is a single TCR beta chain. No antigen is known for it. This CDR3 is built from 14 residues. Unmatched junction bases numbered 3, after V lost 6 bases and J lost 8 bases. The entry originates in a study of T-cell memory formation after mild COVID-19. Across the study: Each donor largely had its own TCR clusters.

After 5'RACE with constant-segment primers, TCR alpha and TCR beta cDNA libraries carrying sample barcodes and UMIs were obtained. From the 5' RACE reads, TCRdb called clonotypes with MiXCR, one entry per CDR3 protein. The table has 260,000 or so distinct CDR3 sequences, 16% seen once. Points from the study as a whole: Some SARS-CoV-2-responding clones were already detected in memory before infection. Among CD4+ contracting clones, most were CM and EM, and CD8+ ones EMRA.

Specimen: PBMCs or a T cell subset sorted from them (not recorded which). The receptor was derived from a man younger than 35 who had mild COVID-19 (a few samples of this study predate the infection). Cell type and time point are not known. The V call is TRBV12-3 or TRBV12-4, the J call TRBJ2-1, with 14 positions matching TRBD2. This CDR3 reads CASRGLAGVHEQFF. DNA for the CDR3: TGTGCCAGCAGGGGACTAGCGGGGGTGCATGAGCAGTTCTTC.